A selection of T cell receptor beta chains follows, all from one sample in a study of T cell responses to AZD1222 COVID-19 vaccine. The assay was immunoSEQ multiplex PCR, and TCRdb's table has in-frame clones only and misses some. The top ten hold around 2.1% of the sample, which has 140,000 or so clones, roughly 88% seen once. The sequences come from peripheral blood, collected 28 days after the second AZD1222 dose. The receptors shown here come from an adult who received the AZD1222 COVID-19 vaccine. Both conserved end residues are trimmed from each CDR3. Each record gives: V gene, CDR3 protein.

v_gene: TRBV28; CDR3aa: ASSRGGFFTDTQY
v_gene: TRBV18; CDR3aa: ASSPPQGRVNTEAF
v_gene: TRBV5-1; CDR3aa: ASSLGGQDTEAF
v_gene: TRBV12-3/TRBV12-4; CDR3aa: ASSWVETNEQF
v_gene: TRBV18; CDR3aa: ASSPLNLGDTEAF
v_gene: TRBV5-1; CDR3aa: ASSFQGVPEAF
v_gene: TRBV5-4; CDR3aa: ASRQKTENTEAF
v_gene: TRBV3-1/TRBV3-2; CDR3aa: ASSSSDRGYGYT
v_gene: TRBV5-1; CDR3aa: ASSLVSIRRRTNNEQF
v_gene: TRBV7-2; CDR3aa: ASSLGQYKNIQY
v_gene: TRBV19; CDR3aa: ASRGGQVVNEQY
v_gene: TRBV19; CDR3aa: ASSKVGNTEAF
v_gene: TRBV5-6; CDR3aa: ASSLPGVGTQY
v_gene: TRBV2; CDR3aa: ASSSQGAYQPQH
v_gene: TRBV5-1; CDR3aa: ASSLGASSSYNEQF
v_gene: TRBV5-1; CDR3aa: ASSHPTDVGSYEQY
v_gene: TRBV6-1; CDR3aa: ASSEGGTLIGYT
v_gene: TRBV9; CDR3aa: ASSVEDRRINEKLF
v_gene: TRBV13; CDR3aa: ASSNRQGLNTEAF
v_gene: TRBV19; CDR3aa: ASSGTGVVENTEAF
v_gene: TRBV2; CDR3aa: ASSEMVPDNSPLH
v_gene: TRBV3-1/TRBV3-2; CDR3aa: ASSRGQGFNQPQH
v_gene: TRBV19; CDR3aa: ASSPGTATNEKLF
v_gene: TRBV28; CDR3aa: ASSLFTGPAYGYT
v_gene: TRBV5-4; CDR3aa: ASSPSGTPTDTQY
v_gene: TRBV19; CDR3aa: ASRKIAGSTDTQY
v_gene: TRBV9; CDR3aa: ASSPGRGSNSPLH
v_gene: TRBV7-9; CDR3aa: ASSLGNSPLH
v_gene: TRBV7-2; CDR3aa: ASSPPRGPGETQY
v_gene: TRBV7-9; CDR3aa: ASSSQDRRYEQY
v_gene: TRBV19; CDR3aa: ASTLRDSNQPQH
v_gene: TRBV4-2; CDR3aa: ASSQEQTRGYT
v_gene: TRBV18; CDR3aa: ASSPFAGAAVTDTQY
v_gene: TRBV11-2; CDR3aa: ASSLGANYGYT
v_gene: TRBV3-1/TRBV3-2; CDR3aa: ASSLDREETQY
v_gene: TRBV4-1; CDR3aa: ASSHPSSGNTIY
v_gene: TRBV3-1/TRBV3-2; CDR3aa: ASSVRPGTGSHGYT
v_gene: TRBV6-2/TRBV6-3; CDR3aa: ASSTSTTSGRQETQY
v_gene: TRBV27; CDR3aa: ASSLHGGGGYEQY
v_gene: TRBV2; CDR3aa: ASSTSYEQY
v_gene: TRBV5-8; CDR3aa: ASSRTEVTGWNTEAF
v_gene: TRBV2; CDR3aa: ASSADRRRNEKLF
v_gene: TRBV3-1/TRBV3-2; CDR3aa: ASSQNFGGTEAF
v_gene: TRBV2; CDR3aa: ASSDIGGRYGYT
v_gene: TRBV3-1/TRBV3-2; CDR3aa: ASSQDLWKRVGPNTEAF
v_gene: TRBV6-5; CDR3aa: ASTPWTGAGNEQF
v_gene: TRBV7-3; CDR3aa: ASSFSMNTEAF
v_gene: TRBV19; CDR3aa: ASSSIAGGPDNEQF
v_gene: TRBV6-5; CDR3aa: ASSPTVNSGNTIY